This record looks at one T cell receptor beta chain sequence and its context. These data come from a study of sequential checkpoint blockade in melanoma. The wider study: Randomization was 1:1 between first-line nivolumab→ipilimumab and ipilimumab→nivolumab. Both treatment sequences were followed by maintenance nivolumab.

This table comes from immunoSEQ multiplex PCR, and its TCRdb copy is limited to in-frame clones, with some not included. The sample shows 25,000 to 35,000 clones, around nine tenths of them seen only once. Indicated treatment: randomized to nivolumab then ipilimumab (arm A) or the reverse (arm B). No patient had prior DNA-damaging chemotherapy. Live CD3+CD8+ CD19− CD56− cells were sorted from PBMCs. With 1 base removed from V and 0 bases from J, the gap between germline ends came to 11 bases. This CDR3 is 15 amino acids long. Germline V gives CDR1 SGHKS, CDR2 YYEKEE (reference sequence). This TCR was recovered from a human donor with melanoma. This rearrangement joins TRBV5-5 to TRBJ2-7, with D possibly matching TRBD2 (6 bases). The sample was CD8+ T cells sorted from blood (inferred from file names), taken from a patient given nivolumab and ipilimumab in sequence. The CDR3 is CASSLIRGSSYEQYF. The CDR3 coding sequence is TGTGCCAGCAGCTTGATTCGGGGGAGCTCCTACGAGCAGTACTTC.